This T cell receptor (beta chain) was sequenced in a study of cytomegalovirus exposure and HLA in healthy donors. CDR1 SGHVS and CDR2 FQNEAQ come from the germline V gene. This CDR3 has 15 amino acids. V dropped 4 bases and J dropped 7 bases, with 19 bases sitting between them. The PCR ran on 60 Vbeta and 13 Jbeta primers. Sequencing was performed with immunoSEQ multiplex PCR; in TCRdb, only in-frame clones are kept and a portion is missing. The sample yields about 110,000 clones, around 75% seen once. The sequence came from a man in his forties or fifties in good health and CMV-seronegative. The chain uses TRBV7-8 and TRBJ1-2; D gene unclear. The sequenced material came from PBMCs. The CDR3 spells CASSSQQSSPRGYTF. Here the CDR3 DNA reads TGTGCCAGCAGCTCACAACAGTCATCTCCGCGTGGCTACACCTTC.